This T cell receptor beta chain was sequenced in a study of cytomegalovirus exposure and HLA in healthy donors. The CDR3 has 14 amino acids. CDR1 is KGHSH, CDR2 LQKENI, per germline. V trimming: 2 bases; J trimming: 6 bases; junction bases outside the gene matches: 4. 60 Vbeta and 13 Jbeta primers were used in PCR. Sequenced by immunoSEQ multiplex PCR; TCRdb stores in-frame clones only, minus some. The data contain some 120,000 clones, roughly 82% of them singletons. The receptor comes from a man aged 35-49 years in good health and CMV-seropositive. The material sequenced was PBMCs. The chain carries TRBV18 and TRBJ1-1; 9 nucleotides align to TRBD1. The CDR3 DNA reads as TGTGCCAGCTCACCAACAGGGACAGGGTCTGAAGCTTTCTTT. Amino acid sequence: CASSPTGTGSEAFF.